The rows below give T cell receptor beta chains drawn from one sample of a study of blood T cell repertoires in COVID-19. Profiling relied on immunoSEQ multiplex PCR, and the TCRdb table lists in-frame clones only, not all of them. The sample includes some 170,000 clones, 60% to 85% of them seen just once. The sample taken for sequencing was peripheral blood. Receptor source: a man between 65 and 85 years old with acute or convalescent COVID-19. CDR3s include the opening cysteine and the closing phenylalanine or tryptophan. Fields, in order: J gene, D gene, clone size, V gene, CDR3 DNA, CDR3 protein. The D gene is left open where the match is weak. Only some rows state a clone size, as once, few, many or a class for expanded clones.

J: TRBJ1-5; D: TRBD1; size: NA; V: TRBV5-4; DNA: TGTGCCAGCAGCTTGGACAGGGGAAGCAATCAGCCCCAGCATTTT; CDR3: CASSLDRGSNQPQHF
J: TRBJ2-1; D: TRBD2; size: few; V: TRBV7-6; DNA: TGTGCCAGCAGCTTAGACCTCGGCGGGAGAAGGAACAATGAGCAGTTCTTC; CDR3: CASSLDLGGRRNNEQFF
J: TRBJ2-2; D: TRBD1; size: NA; V: TRBV5-1; DNA: TGCGCCAGCAGGGCAACGGGACAGACGAACACCGGGGAGCTGTTTTTT; CDR3: CASRATGQTNTGELFF
J: TRBJ2-1; D: TRBD1; size: NA; V: TRBV19; DNA: TGTGCCAGTAGCCCGGACAGGTTTGTGGACAATGAGCAGTTCTTC; CDR3: CASSPDRFVDNEQFF
J: TRBJ1-6; D: NA; size: few; V: TRBV6-5; DNA: TGTGCCAGCAGAGACGGACTACGGACACCCCTCCACTTT; CDR3: CASRDGLRTPLHF
J: TRBJ2-5; D: TRBD2; size: NA; V: TRBV10-2; DNA: TGCGCCAGCAGTGTAGCGGGGAGGGAGACCCAGTACTTC; CDR3: CASSVAGRETQYF
J: TRBJ1-6; D: NA; size: NA; V: TRBV11-1; DNA: TGTGCCAGCAGCTTAAAGTGGTCGGGATCACCCCTCCACTTT; CDR3: CASSLKWSGSPLHF
J: TRBJ2-3; D: TRBD2; size: NA; V: TRBV5-1; DNA: TGCGCCAGCAGCCCGGACCTTCTAGCGGGAGGGGCAGATACGCAGTATTTT; CDR3: CASSPDLLAGGADTQYF
J: TRBJ2-2; D: TRBD2; size: few; V: TRBV27; DNA: TGTGCCAGCAGGGCCCTAGCGGGGGGTTGGTACACCGGGGAGCTGTTTTTT; CDR3: CASRALAGGWYTGELFF
J: TRBJ2-1; D: NA; size: NA; V: TRBV29-1; DNA: TGCAGCGCCAAACCCCTCGCCGGGTCAAAGCAGTTCTTC; CDR3: CSAKPLAGSKQFF
J: TRBJ2-5; D: NA; size: NA; V: TRBV20-1; DNA: TGCAGTGCTAGAGTCAGTCAGACCCAGTACTTC; CDR3: CSARVSQTQYF
J: TRBJ1-4; D: TRBD1; size: NA; V: TRBV11-3; DNA: TGTGCCAGCAGCGACAGGGTTAATGAAAAACTGTTTTTT; CDR3: CASSDRVNEKLFF
J: TRBJ1-2; D: NA; size: once; V: TRBV18; DNA: TGTGCCAGCTCACCCCCCCGGACATACTATGACTACACCTTC; CDR3: CASSPPRTYYDYTF
J: TRBJ2-7; D: NA; size: NA; V: TRBV6-5; DNA: TGTGCCAGCAGTCTTCTTTACGAGCAGTACTTC; CDR3: CASSLLYEQYF
J: TRBJ2-3; D: NA; size: NA; V: TRBV5-4; DNA: TGTGCCAGCAGCCTAAGAGCGGGTAGCACAGATACGCAGTATTTT; CDR3: CASSLRAGSTDTQYF
J: TRBJ1-1; D: NA; size: NA; V: TRBV19; DNA: TGTGCCAGTAGGGCGGATGAAGCTTTCTTT; CDR3: CASRADEAFF
J: TRBJ1-5; D: TRBD1; size: NA; V: TRBV28; DNA: TGTGCCAGCAGTCCACGACAGGGGTTAGGGAGCAATCAGCCCCAGCATTTT; CDR3: CASSPRQGLGSNQPQHF
J: TRBJ2-5; D: NA; size: NA; V: TRBV7-2; DNA: TGTGCCAGCAGCGTAACTAGAGCGGTCCCTTCTGACTTC; CDR3: CASSVTRAVPSDF
J: TRBJ2-7; D: TRBD1; size: NA; V: TRBV5-1; DNA: TGCGCCAGCAGCTTGGGCGGGACAGGGGGCTCCTACGAGCAGTACTTC; CDR3: CASSLGGTGGSYEQYF
J: TRBJ1-6; D: TRBD1; size: NA; V: TRBV28; DNA: TGTGCCAGCAGTTTCGGGACAGGGAATTCACCCCTCCACTTT; CDR3: CASSFGTGNSPLHF
J: TRBJ1-5; D: NA; size: NA; V: TRBV6-2/TRBV6-3; DNA: TGTGCCAGCAGTTACCCTGTGACAGAGTATAGCAATCAGCCCCAGCATTTT; CDR3: CASSYPVTEYSNQPQHF
J: TRBJ2-7; D: TRBD1; size: NA; V: TRBV30; DNA: TGTGCCTGGAGAGGGGGCCACTACGAGCAGTACTTC; CDR3: CAWRGGHYEQYF
J: TRBJ2-7; D: NA; size: NA; V: TRBV3-1/TRBV3-2; DNA: TGTGCCAGCAGCCAGCGGGATACCTACGAGCAGTACTTC; CDR3: CASSQRDTYEQYF
J: TRBJ1-5; D: NA; size: NA; V: TRBV5-1; DNA: TGCGCCAGCAGCTTGGGTGGGCAGCAAAGTCAGCCCCAGCATTTT; CDR3: CASSLGGQQSQPQHF
J: TRBJ2-7; D: TRBD2; size: once; V: TRBV7-2; DNA: TGTGCCAGCAGCCCCACTAGCGGATTGTCGAGTTACGAGCAGTACTTC; CDR3: CASSPTSGLSSYEQYF
J: TRBJ1-2; D: TRBD1; size: NA; V: TRBV6-5; DNA: TGTGCCAGCAGTTACTTCCGGGACAGGGGCGGCTACACCTTC; CDR3: CASSYFRDRGGYTF
J: TRBJ2-5; D: TRBD1; size: NA; V: TRBV5-8; DNA: TGTGCCAGCAGCCAACCAGGGGGCGAAGAGACCCAGTACTTC; CDR3: CASSQPGGEETQYF
J: TRBJ1-2; D: NA; size: NA; V: TRBV6-1; DNA: TGTGCCAGCAGTGAAGGGGCAGGGGTTAACTATGGCTACACCTTC; CDR3: CASSEGAGVNYGYTF
J: TRBJ1-1; D: NA; size: NA; V: TRBV28; DNA: TGTGCCAGCAGTTTCGCCTCTAGCCAGCCGAACACTGAAGCTTTCTTT; CDR3: CASSFASSQPNTEAFF
J: TRBJ2-5; D: TRBD2; size: NA; V: TRBV27; DNA: TGTGCCAGCAGTATACAAAGACTAGCGGGGCAAGAGACCCAGTACTTC; CDR3: CASSIQRLAGQETQYF
J: TRBJ2-5; D: NA; size: NA; V: TRBV3-1/TRBV3-2; DNA: TGTGCCAGCAGCCCACAACAGGGTGGGGAGACCCAGTACTTC; CDR3: CASSPQQGGETQYF
J: TRBJ2-2; D: NA; size: NA; V: TRBV7-3; DNA: TGTGCCAGCAGCTCCACCGGGACTCAGACCGGGGAGCTGTTTTTT; CDR3: CASSSTGTQTGELFF
J: TRBJ2-1; D: TRBD2; size: NA; V: TRBV7-3; DNA: TGTGCCAGCAGCCTTAATCTAGCGGGAGAAAATGAGCAGTTCTTC; CDR3: CASSLNLAGENEQFF
J: TRBJ2-7; D: NA; size: NA; V: TRBV7-9; DNA: TGTGCCAGCAGCTTAGCGGGCAGCGGCTACGAGCAGTACTTC; CDR3: CASSLAGSGYEQYF
J: TRBJ1-2; D: NA; size: once; V: TRBV2; DNA: TGTGCCAGCAATCCCAGACAGACTAACTATGGCTACACCTTC; CDR3: CASNPRQTNYGYTF
J: TRBJ2-5; D: TRBD2; size: NA; V: TRBV7-2; DNA: TGTGCCAGCAGCTTAGTAGTTGGGCTAGCGGGACAAGAGACCCAGTACTTC; CDR3: CASSLVVGLAGQETQYF
J: TRBJ2-3; D: TRBD2; size: many; V: TRBV10-3; DNA: TGTGCCATCAGTGGCGGGACTACTAGCACAGATACGCAGTATTTT; CDR3: CAISGGTTSTDTQYF
J: TRBJ2-6; D: TRBD1; size: few; V: TRBV9; DNA: TGTGCCAGCAGCGCACAGGGGTCTGGGGCCAACGTCCTGACTTTC; CDR3: CASSAQGSGANVLTF
J: TRBJ2-7; D: TRBD1; size: NA; V: TRBV6-5; DNA: TGTGCCAGCAGCAAAACAGGGGGATACGAGCAGTACTTC; CDR3: CASSKTGGYEQYF
J: TRBJ2-2; D: NA; size: NA; V: TRBV7-3; DNA: TGTGCCAGCAGCTTAAGGGGCGGGACAGCGAACACCGGGGAGCTGTTTTTT; CDR3: CASSLRGGTANTGELFF
J: TRBJ2-3; D: TRBD2; size: NA; V: TRBV6-2/TRBV6-3; DNA: TGTGCCAGCAGTGGGGCTAGCGGAAACACAGATACGCAGTATTTT; CDR3: CASSGASGNTDTQYF
J: TRBJ2-7; D: TRBD1; size: NA; V: TRBV24-1; DNA: TGTGCCACCAGTGATTCTAGACGGGACAGCCTGATAGCCCACTACTACGAGCAGTACTTC; CDR3: CATSDSRRDSLIAHYYEQYF
J: TRBJ1-2; D: TRBD1; size: NA; V: TRBV9; DNA: TGTGCCAGCAGCGGACAGGGTGTTGGTGGCTACACCTTC; CDR3: CASSGQGVGGYTF
J: TRBJ2-3; D: NA; size: once; V: TRBV9; DNA: TGTGCCAGCGCCCTTGGGCCCCGGACAGATACGCAGTATTTT; CDR3: CASALGPRTDTQYF
J: TRBJ2-7; D: TRBD1; size: NA; V: TRBV11-2; DNA: TGTGCCAGCAGCTTAGTAGTTTTACAGGGGACAACCTACGAGCAGTACTTC; CDR3: CASSLVVLQGTTYEQYF
J: TRBJ2-5; D: NA; size: NA; V: TRBV18; DNA: TGTGCCAGCTCACCAAACAACGGAGTCTCGGAGACCCAGTACTTC; CDR3: CASSPNNGVSETQYF
J: TRBJ1-1; D: TRBD1; size: NA; V: TRBV6-6; DNA: TGTGCCAGCAGTTACACAGGGGATGAGACTGAAGCTTTCTTT; CDR3: CASSYTGDETEAFF
J: TRBJ2-7; D: TRBD2; size: NA; V: TRBV5-1; DNA: TGCGCCAGCAGCTTGGCCGTAGCGGGAGGCTCCTACGAGCAGTACTTC; CDR3: CASSLAVAGGSYEQYF
J: TRBJ1-4; D: NA; size: NA; V: TRBV24-1; DNA: TGTGCCACCAGTGATGGACGACTAGCCGGGAATGAAAAACTGTTTTTT; CDR3: CATSDGRLAGNEKLFF
J: TRBJ2-7; D: TRBD2; size: few; V: TRBV7-6; DNA: TGTGCCAGCAGCCCCGGACTAGTTTACGAGCAGTACTTC; CDR3: CASSPGLVYEQYF
J: TRBJ1-3; D: NA; size: many; V: TRBV11-1; DNA: TGTGCCAGCAGCTTGAACCGGGGAAACACCATATATTTT; CDR3: CASSLNRGNTIYF
J: TRBJ1-1; D: NA; size: NA; V: TRBV19; DNA: TGTGCCAGTAGTACAGAGCGGACTGAAGCTTTCTTT; CDR3: CASSTERTEAFF
J: TRBJ1-2; D: NA; size: once; V: TRBV19; DNA: TGTGCCAGTAGTATGTATGTGGAGGGGAGCAATGGCTACACCTTC; CDR3: CASSMYVEGSNGYTF